The sequence of this T cell receptor (beta chain) was determined in a study of siplizumab effects on memory and regulatory T cells. The CDR3 extends over 16 amino acids. Germline V gives CDR1 MGHRA, CDR2 YSYEKL. V shed 8 bases and J 3 bases; nucleotides not matched to a gene: 9. This table comes from immunoSEQ multiplex PCR, and its TCRdb copy is limited to in-frame clones, with some not included. The table records 90,000 to 150,000 clones, 93% of them present only once. Sequenced sample: non-Treg CD4+ T cells sorted from blood. This sequence originates from a human donor in good health. The J gene is TRBJ2-1, the V gene TRBV4-1; 11 bases map to TRBD1. CDR3 sequence reads: CASQDWTGGFYNEQFF. CDR3 nucleotides: TGCGCCAGCCAGGACTGGACAGGGGGCTTCTACAATGAGCAGTTCTTC.